Listed below are T cell receptor beta chains from one sample, sequenced in a study of blood T cell repertoires in COVID-19. TCRdb's table, derived via immunoSEQ multiplex PCR, lists solely in-frame clones and lacks some. The sample contains a few hundred thousand clones, more than 75% of which appear only once. The specimen was PBMCs or T cells enriched from blood (not recorded which). These receptors were obtained from a woman in her 40s who had recovered from COVID-19. The CDR3 runs from the conserved cysteine through the conserved F or W. A D gene is named only where the DNA matches it firmly. Not every row has a clone size; where given, it reads once, few, many or a size class.

D gene	J gene	V gene	clone size	CDR3 protein	CDR3 DNA
TRBD2	TRBJ2-1	TRBV15	once	CATSNPSSGPYNEQFF	TGTGCCACCAGCAACCCCTCTAGCGGGCCTTACAATGAGCAGTTCTTC
TRBD1	TRBJ1-1	TRBV7-8	.	CASSSPGQGNTEAFF	TGTGCCAGCAGCTCCCCGGGACAGGGAAACACTGAAGCTTTCTTT
TRBD2	TRBJ2-5	TRBV6-2/TRBV6-3	.	CASSVGLAGDRETQYF	TGTGCCAGCAGTGTGGGACTAGCGGGAGATCGAGAGACCCAGTACTTC
TRBD2	TRBJ2-1	TRBV6-4	.	CASSPQWTSSYNEQFF	TGTGCCAGCAGCCCCCAATGGACTAGCAGCTACAATGAGCAGTTCTTC
TRBD2	TRBJ2-2	TRBV7-9	few	CASSSLAGDTGELFF	TGTGCCAGCAGCTCACTAGCGGGGGACACCGGGGAGCTGTTTTTT
.	TRBJ2-7	TRBV11-3	.	CASSFQYEQYF	TGTGCCAGCAGCTTCCAGTACGAGCAGTACTTC
TRBD1	TRBJ1-2	TRBV10-3	few	CAITSGQGETNYGYTF	TGTGCCATCACCTCCGGACAGGGGGAAACTAACTATGGCTACACCTTC
.	TRBJ2-7	TRBV6-5	.	CASSYSHWQYF	TGTGCCAGCAGTTACTCCCATTGGCAGTACTTC
.	TRBJ2-2	TRBV12-5	.	CASVWSGVGELFF	TGTGCTAGTGTATGGTCAGGGGTTGGGGAGCTGTTTTTT
TRBD1	TRBJ1-1	TRBV29-1	.	CSVAQGDDTEAFF	TGCAGCGTGGCACAGGGGGACGACACTGAAGCTTTCTTT
TRBD2	TRBJ2-1	TRBV27	once	CASSTPPGQGTSGRTWNEQFF	TGTGCCAGCAGTACCCCCCCGGGACAGGGGACTAGCGGGCGTACTTGGAATGAGCAGTTCTTC
TRBD1	TRBJ1-2	TRBV5-6	.	CASSPDRVGYTF	TGTGCCAGCAGCCCTGACAGGGTTGGCTACACCTTC
.	TRBJ1-1	TRBV2	.	CASSVKTVNTEAFF	TGTGCCAGCAGTGTAAAGACAGTGAACACTGAAGCTTTCTTT
.	TRBJ1-1	TRBV7-9	.	CASSFLQGMNTEAFF	TGTGCCAGCAGCTTCCTTCAGGGCATGAACACTGAAGCTTTCTTT
TRBD1	TRBJ2-7	TRBV3-1/TRBV3-2	.	CASSPGGFSYEQYF	TGTGCCAGCAGCCCAGGGGGATTCTCCTACGAGCAGTACTTC
.	TRBJ2-7	TRBV7-9	few	CASSSAGLTSYEQYF	TGTGCCAGCAGCTCGGCAGGACTCACCTCCTACGAGCAGTACTTC
TRBD2	TRBJ2-3	TRBV28	.	CASSSSGTSSTDTQYF	TGTGCCAGCAGTTCGTCCGGGACTAGTAGCACAGATACGCAGTATTTT
TRBD2	TRBJ2-1	TRBV7-2	once	CASSSQVSGTTEQFF	TGTGCCAGCAGCTCCCAGGTTAGCGGGACAACTGAGCAGTTCTTC
.	TRBJ2-2	TRBV19	.	CASRRPGMDTGELFF	TGTGCCAGTAGACGGCCCGGGATGGACACCGGGGAGCTGTTTTTT
.	TRBJ1-1	TRBV2	.	CASPGLSNTEAFF	TGTGCCAGCCCGGGACTCTCGAACACTGAAGCTTTCTTT
TRBD2	TRBJ2-3	TRBV3-1/TRBV3-2	.	CASSQALAGGPASTDTQYF	TGTGCCAGCAGCCAAGCACTAGCGGGAGGCCCCGCTAGCACAGATACGCAGTATTTT
TRBD1	TRBJ1-4	TRBV15	.	CATSRDPLDRAIEKLFF	TGTGCCACCAGCAGAGACCCCTTAGACAGGGCCATTGAAAAACTGTTTTTT
.	TRBJ2-3	TRBV6-2/TRBV6-3	few	CASSYRRDTQYF	TGTGCCAGCAGTTATAGGCGGGATACGCAGTATTTT
.	TRBJ2-3	TRBV3-1/TRBV3-2	.	CASSHLRVFEADTQYF	TGTGCCAGCAGCCACCTCAGGGTTTTCGAGGCAGATACGCAGTATTTT